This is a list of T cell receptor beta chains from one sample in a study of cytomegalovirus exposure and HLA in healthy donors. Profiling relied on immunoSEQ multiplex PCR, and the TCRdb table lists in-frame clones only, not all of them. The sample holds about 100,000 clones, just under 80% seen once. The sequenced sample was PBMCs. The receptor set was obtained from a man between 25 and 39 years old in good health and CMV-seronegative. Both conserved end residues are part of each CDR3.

CATQPWTASTDTQYF | TRBJ2-3 | TRBV19
CASSEGTGEYNEQFF | TRBJ2-1 | TRBV6-4
CASSASGRAAGYTF | TRBJ1-2 | TRBV19
CASSRGTGRETQYF | TRBJ2-5 | TRBV5-1
CASSQEGGGGNQPQHF | TRBJ1-5 | TRBV4-2
CASSLTSHGRVEQFF | TRBJ2-1 | TRBV10-2
CASSVGTSGAYNEQFF | TRBJ2-1 | TRBV9
CASSYSEQGTNGYTF | TRBJ1-2 | TRBV6-6
CASSHLITSGGADEQFF | TRBJ2-1 | TRBV4-1
CASSQPTSGNYEQYF | TRBJ2-7 | TRBV4-1
CASSRGQYGYTF | TRBJ1-2 | TRBV7-2
CSVGATVYGYTF | TRBJ1-2 | TRBV29-1
CASSLTGTTVGEQYF | TRBJ2-7 | TRBV4-1
CASSLDGTGNQPQHF | TRBJ1-5 | TRBV5-4
CASSPGLAGYSYEQYF | TRBJ2-7 | TRBV5-1
CASSWGLAGAIYYNEQFF | TRBJ2-1 | TRBV7-4
CASSAGRVMNTEAFF | TRBJ1-1 | TRBV19
CASSPTSWGGGAPDTQYF | TRBJ2-3 | TRBV4-2